The T cell receptor beta chain described here comes from a study of blood T cell repertoires in COVID-19. Here immunoSEQ multiplex PCR was the method, and the copy in TCRdb shows in-frame clones only, minus some. The table includes 70,000 to 90,000 clones, less than 90% detected once. The specimen was peripheral blood. The clonotype originates from a man older than 75 with COVID-19, enrolled during active disease.

The CDR3 is CASSRGAGVQETQYF. Here the CDR3 DNA reads TGTGCCAGCTCCCGTGGGGCGGGGGTCCAAGAGACCCAGTACTTC. The chain is built from TRBV18 and TRBJ2-5, with 7 bases identical to TRBD2. Per germline, CDR1 KGHSH and CDR2 LQKENI. V shed 6 bases, J shed 1 base, and the junction held 8 bases outside the gene matches. This CDR3 is built from 15 residues.